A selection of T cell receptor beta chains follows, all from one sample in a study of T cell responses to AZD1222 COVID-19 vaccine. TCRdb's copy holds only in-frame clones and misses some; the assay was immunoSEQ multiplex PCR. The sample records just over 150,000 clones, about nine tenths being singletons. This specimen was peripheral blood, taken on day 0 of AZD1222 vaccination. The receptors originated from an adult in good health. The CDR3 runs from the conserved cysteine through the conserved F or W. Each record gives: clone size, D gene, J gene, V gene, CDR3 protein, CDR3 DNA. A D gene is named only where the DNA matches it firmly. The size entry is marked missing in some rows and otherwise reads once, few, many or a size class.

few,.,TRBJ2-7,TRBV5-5,CASSLDGSSYEQYF,TGTGCCAGCAGCTTGGACGGCAGCTCCTACGAGCAGTACTTC
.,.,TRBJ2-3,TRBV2,CASAFKGTGSQIRGF,TGTGCCAGCGCATTCAAGGGGACGGGATCCCAGATACGGGGGTTT
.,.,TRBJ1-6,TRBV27,CASSSEGYNSPLHF,TGTGCCAGCAGTTCCGAAGGATATAATTCACCCCTCCACTTT
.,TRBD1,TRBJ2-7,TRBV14,CASSQEEGQGYEQYF,TGTGCCAGCAGCCAAGAAGAGGGACAGGGCTACGAGCAGTACTTC
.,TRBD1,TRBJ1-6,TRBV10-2,CASSEKTGGKNSPLHF,TGCGCCAGCAGTGAGAAGACAGGGGGCAAAAATTCACCCCTCCACTTT
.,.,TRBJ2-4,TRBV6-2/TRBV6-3,CASSYGARDKNIQYF,TGTGCCAGCAGTTACGGGGCCAGGGACAAAAACATTCAGTACTTC
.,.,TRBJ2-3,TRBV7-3,CASSLRPTDTQYF,TGTGCCAGCAGCTTAAGGCCCACAGATACGCAGTATTTT
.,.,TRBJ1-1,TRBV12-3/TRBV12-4,CASSFGINTEAFF,TGTGCCAGCAGTTTCGGCATAAACACTGAAGCTTTCTTT
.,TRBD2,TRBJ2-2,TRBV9,CASRVGTSGTGELFF,TGTGCCAGCAGGGTCGGGACTAGCGGGACCGGGGAGCTGTTTTTT
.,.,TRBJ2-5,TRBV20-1,CSASEGGVQETQYF,TGCAGTGCTAGTGAGGGGGGCGTCCAAGAGACCCAGTACTTC
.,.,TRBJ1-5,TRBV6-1,CASSEQGHQPQHF,TGTGCCAGCAGTGAACAGGGGCATCAGCCCCAGCATTTT
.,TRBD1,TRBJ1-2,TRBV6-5,CASSKDRLVPSGYTF,TGTGCCAGCAGTAAGGACAGGTTGGTTCCTTCTGGCTACACCTTC
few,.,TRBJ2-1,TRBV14,CASSQDLNEQFF,TGTGCCAGCAGCCAAGATTTGAATGAGCAGTTCTTC
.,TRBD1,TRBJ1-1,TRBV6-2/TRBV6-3,CASSYMSGGLNTEAFF,TGTGCCAGCAGTTACATGTCAGGGGGCCTGAACACTGAAGCTTTCTTT
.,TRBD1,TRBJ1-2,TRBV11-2,CASSQDRAYGYTF,TGTGCCAGCAGCCAGGACAGGGCCTATGGCTACACCTTC
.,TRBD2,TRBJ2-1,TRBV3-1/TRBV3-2,CASTFSGSAYNEQFF,TGTGCCAGCACCTTTAGCGGGAGCGCCTACAATGAGCAGTTCTTC
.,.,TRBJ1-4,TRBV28,CASSLGAMGNEKLFF,TGTGCCAGCAGTTTAGGGGCCATGGGGAATGAAAAACTGTTTTTT
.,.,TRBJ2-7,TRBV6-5,CASSSRGYEQYF,TGTGCCAGCAGTTCACGAGGCTACGAGCAGTACTTC
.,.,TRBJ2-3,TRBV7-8,CASSFLRGATSTDTQYF,TGTGCCAGCAGCTTCTTACGCGGGGCAACTAGCACAGATACGCAGTATTTT
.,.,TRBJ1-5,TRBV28,CASTSQAGDQPQHF,TGTGCCAGCACATCTCAGGCAGGGGATCAGCCCCAGCATTTT
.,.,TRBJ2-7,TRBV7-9,CASSLSRDNEQYF,TGTGCCAGCAGCTTATCACGGGACAACGAGCAGTACTTC
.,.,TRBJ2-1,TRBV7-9,CASSTAGGEQFF,TGTGCCAGCAGCACCGCCGGCGGTGAGCAGTTCTTC
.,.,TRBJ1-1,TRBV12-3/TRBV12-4,CASTPRRAEAFF,TGTGCCAGCACCCCTCGAAGGGCTGAAGCTTTCTTT
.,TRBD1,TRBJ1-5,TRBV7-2,CASSSSTDRVYDQPQHF,TGTGCCAGCAGCTCAAGCACAGACAGGGTATATGACCAGCCCCAGCATTTT
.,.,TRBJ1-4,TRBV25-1,CASSRETALDEKLFF,TGTGCCAGCAGTAGAGAAACAGCTTTGGATGAAAAACTGTTTTTT
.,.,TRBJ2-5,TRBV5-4,CASSLYTPGPDETQYF,TGTGCCAGCAGCTTATACACTCCAGGTCCGGACGAGACCCAGTACTTC
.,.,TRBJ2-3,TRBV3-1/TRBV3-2,CASSQGRITDTQYF,TGTGCCAGCAGCCAGGGCAGGATCACAGATACGCAGTATTTT
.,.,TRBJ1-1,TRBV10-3,CAIKVVANTEAFF,TGTGCCATCAAGGTCGTAGCGAACACTGAAGCTTTCTTT
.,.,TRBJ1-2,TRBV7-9,CASSFPILEGGWGYTF,TGTGCCAGCAGCTTCCCAATCCTTGAGGGGGGTTGGGGCTACACCTTC
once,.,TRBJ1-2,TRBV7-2,CASSTTGYNYGYTF,TGTGCCAGCAGCACAACAGGGTATAACTATGGCTACACCTTC
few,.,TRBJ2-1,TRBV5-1,CASKIPGAPYNEQFF,TGCGCCAGCAAAATCCCGGGAGCACCCTACAATGAGCAGTTCTTC
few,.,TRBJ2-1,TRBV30,CAWKPGLSYNEQFF,TGTGCCTGGAAGCCAGGCCTATCCTACAATGAGCAGTTCTTC
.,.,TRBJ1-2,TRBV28,CASSFRGVRDGYTF,TGTGCCAGCAGTTTCAGGGGCGTTAGGGATGGCTACACCTTC
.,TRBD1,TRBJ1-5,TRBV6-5,CASSFGQGPSQPQHF,TGTGCCAGCAGTTTCGGACAGGGCCCAAGTCAGCCCCAGCATTTT
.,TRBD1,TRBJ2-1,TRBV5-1,CASSLGGQGNEQFF,TGCGCCAGCAGCTTGGGGGGACAGGGGAATGAGCAGTTCTTC
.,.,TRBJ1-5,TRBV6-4,CASRGRSNQPQHF,TGTGCCAGCAGGGGGCGGAGCAATCAGCCCCAGCATTTT
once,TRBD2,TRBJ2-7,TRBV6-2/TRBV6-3,CASSSSGRVPQYF,TGTGCCAGCAGTTCTAGCGGGAGGGTTCCGCAGTACTTC
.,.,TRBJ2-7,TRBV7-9,CASSSETGLYEQYF,TGTGCCAGCAGCTCTGAGACAGGCCTCTACGAGCAGTACTTC
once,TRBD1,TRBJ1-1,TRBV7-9,CASSFIPGTGVTEAFF,TGTGCCAGCAGCTTCATACCCGGGACAGGGGTCACTGAAGCTTTCTTT